There are a few counts of the clone carrying this T cell receptor (beta chain). Its antigen is currently unknown. Trimming at V came to 4 bases and at J to 8 bases, leaving 7 bases not matched to a gene. Germline-derived CDR1 and CDR2 are SGDLS and YYNGEE. The length of the CDR3 is 14 residues. Sampling consisted of one heparinised blood draw per donor, averaging about 116 mL. The data were taken from a study of beta chain features in type 1 diabetes. Reverse transcription of all isolated RNA meant that expressed TCRB transcripts were sequenced. TCRdb's table, derived via immunoSEQ multiplex PCR, lists solely in-frame clones and lacks some. The table lists approximately 250,000 clones, 12% to 15% of them singletons. General observations from the study: A possible short-template PCR bias applies equally to patients and controls. At VDJ recombination sites, type 1 diabetes patients had fewer insertions and more deleted nucleotides.

The TCR sequence derives from a woman in her thirties or forties in good health. Sample: naive CD4+ T cells from blood. The chain carries TRBV9 and TRBJ1-4; 8 bases are a match to TRBD1. In DNA, the CDR3 is TGTGCCAGCAGCCGGGACAGGTCTCGGGAAAAACTGTTTTTT. It codes for CASSRDRSREKLFF.